Following are 21 T cell receptor beta chains from one sample sequenced in a study of blood T cell repertoires in COVID-19. Here immunoSEQ multiplex PCR was the method, and the copy in TCRdb shows in-frame clones only, minus some. The repertoire holds about 120,000 clones, with over 80% as singletons. Source material: peripheral blood. These receptors were taken from a man aged 55 to 70 with acute or convalescent COVID-19.

This clone was observed a handful of times. This rearrangement joins TRBV19 to TRBJ1-6; D is uncertain. CDR3 length: 14 residues. CDR1 is LNHDA and CDR2 is SQIVND in the germline V gene (reference sequence). V shed 6 bases and J shed 6 bases, with 12 bases lying between them. The CDR3 reads CASSNGLGNSPLHF. CDR3 nucleotides: TGTGCCAGTAGCAATGGACTGGGTAATTCACCCCTCCACTTT. Combining the CDR3 with reference TRBV19 and TRBJ1-6 gives the whole variable domain DGGITQSPKYLFRKEGQNVTLSCEQNLNHDAMYWYRQDPGQGLRLIYYSQIVNDFQKGDIAEGYSVSREKKESFPLTVTSAQKNPTAFYLCASSNGLGNSPLHFGNGTRLTVT.

This clone counts as medium-sized. The CDR3 DNA reads as TGTGCCAGCAGTGCGTCCCCCGACAGGGGGAACACTGAAGCTTTCTTT. Its translation is CASSASPDRGNTEAFF. This rearrangement joins TRBV2 to TRBJ1-1, with 8 bases fitting TRBD1. Germline CDR1 reads SNHLY; CDR2 reads FYNNEI. This CDR3 contains 16 residues. Losses at the gene ends were 4 bases for V and 1 base for J; bases not matched to a gene: 8.

Only one count was recorded for this clone. This rearrangement joins TRBV19 to TRBJ2-1, with TRBD2 identical over 8 bases. This CDR3 has 16 amino acids. With V trimmed by 11 bases and J by 2 bases, 14 bases remained unmatched. Germline CDR1 LNHDA, CDR2 SQIVND (reference sequence). The CDR3 nucleotides are TGTGCCGATGGTCCCCGGGAGGGCCTCCCCTACAATGAGCAGTTCTTC. Translating it yields CADGPREGLPYNEQFF.

Concerning this clone itself: The same CDR3 is also encoded by other DNA sequences in this sample. The chain joins TRBV7-3 to TRBJ2-2; D unresolved. The V gene lost 2 bases and the J gene lost 8 bases, with 6 bases spanning the gap. CDR1 is SGHTA, CDR2 FQGTGA, per germline. The CDR3 has 12 amino acids. The CDR3: CASSLEAGELFF. The CDR3 bases are TGTGCCAGCAGCTTAGAGGCTGGGGAGCTGTTTTTT.

This chain joins TRBV3-1 (or the pseudogene TRBV3-2) and TRBJ1-6; 11 bases are shared with TRBD1. CDR3 length: 20 amino acids. Trimming cost V 0 bases and J 2 bases; bases outside gene matches: 9. The germline gives CDR1 LGHDT, CDR2 YNNKEL (reference sequence). The CDR3 nucleotides read TGTGCCAGCAGCCAAGATTACCGAGGGACAGGGGGGACCTATAATTCACCCCTCCACTTT. Encoded protein: CASSQDYRGTGGTYNSPLHF.

The CDR3 DNA is TGTGCCAGCACCGTAGCGGGAGGGGGGATATGGTATGAGCAGTTCTTC. It translates to CASTVAGGGIWYEQFF. The chain recombines TRBV2 with TRBJ2-1, with 11 bases lining up with TRBD2. The CDR3 extends over 16 amino acids. V was clipped by 7 bases and J by 8 bases; unmatched bases: 13. CDR1 is SNHLY and CDR2 is FYNNEI in the germline V gene.

The gene calls are TRBV5-1 and TRBJ2-5, with D possibly TRBD1 on 6 matching bases. This CDR3 spans 15 amino acids. V lost 5 bases to trimming and J lost 5 bases, with 19 bases between them. CDR1 and CDR2 (germline): SGHRS, YFSETQ. The CDR3 loop is CASRAQGTARETQYF. The CDR3 DNA reads as TGCGCCAGCAGGGCTCAGGGGACGGCCAGGGAGACCCAGTACTTC.

The V and J genes are TRBV5-1 and TRBJ1-4, with 7 bases aligning to TRBD1. With 0 bases clipped from V and 1 base from J, the junction kept 3 bases outside the gene matches. Per germline, CDR1 SGHRS and CDR2 YFSETQ. The length of the CDR3 is 16 residues. The CDR3 protein is CASSLGQGVTNEKLFF. CDR3 coding DNA: TGCGCCAGCAGCTTGGGACAGGGAGTAACTAATGAAAAACTGTTTTTT. Variable domain in full (rest from reference TRBV5-1 and TRBJ1-4): KAGVTQTPRYLIKTRGQQVTLSCSPISGHRSVSWYQQTPGQGLQFLFEYFSETQRNKGNFPGRFSGRQFSNSRSEMNVSTLELGDSALYLCASSLGQGVTNEKLFFGSGTQLSVL.

This clone was seen repeatedly, ten times or more. The chain recombines TRBV5-4 with TRBJ2-7; 9 bases are a match to TRBD2. The J segment lost 6 bases and the V segment lost 4 bases, leaving 8 bases of the junction unmatched. Per germline, CDR1 SGHNT and CDR2 YYREEE (reference sequence). The CDR3 consists of 14 residues. CDR3: CASSRGLASPEQYF. DNA for the CDR3: TGTGCCAGCAGCAGGGGACTAGCTTCCCCCGAGCAGTACTTC.

The V and J genes are TRBV5-1 and TRBJ2-7, with 10 bases lining up with TRBD1. The V gene end was trimmed by 8 bases and the J gene end by 6 bases; junction bases not matched to a gene: 2. This CDR3 is 11 amino acids long. Looked up from germline, CDR1 is SGHRS and CDR2 is YFSETQ. As DNA, the CDR3 is TGCGCCAGTGGGACAGGGGTCGAGCAGTACTTC. It translates to CASGTGVEQYF.

The chain has TRBV15 and TRBJ1-1, with D maybe TRBD1 (5 bases). V shed 0 bases and J shed 10 bases, with 9 bases lying between them. There are 12 residues in the CDR3. Per the germline V gene, CDR1 is LNHNV and CDR2 is YYDKDF (reference sequence). CDR3 nucleotides: TGTGCCACCAGCAGAGATCAGGGAGGAGCTTTCTTT. Protein sequence: CATSRDQGGAFF.

The chain recombines TRBV2 with TRBJ1-1; 8 bases match TRBD1. The CDR3 sequence is 13 residues long. Germline loops: CDR1 SNHLY, CDR2 FYNNEI. After removal of 7 bases from V and 1 base from J, the junction contained 2 bases not matched to a gene. CDR3 coding DNA: TGTGCCAGCACGGACAGGGCGAACACTGAAGCTTTCTTT. Residues: CASTDRANTEAFF. Variable domain in full (rest from reference TRBV2 and TRBJ1-1): EPEVTQTPSHQVTQMGQEVILRCVPISNHLYFYWYRQILGQKVEFLVSFYNNEISEKSEIFDDQFSVERPDGSNFTLKIRSTKLEDSAMYFCASTDRANTEAFFGQGTRLTVV.

The chain uses TRBV6-6 and TRBJ2-1; TRBD2 agrees at 7 bases. The V gene end was trimmed by 5 bases and the J gene end by 3 bases; junction bases not matched to a gene: 1. CDR3 length: 13 residues. The germline CDR1 and CDR2 sequences are MNHNY and SVGAGI (reference sequence). The DNA for the CDR3 is TGTGCCAGCAGTCTAGCGGTCTACAATGAGCAGTTCTTC. It yields the protein CASSLAVYNEQFF.

The V call is TRBV28, the J call TRBJ2-7; D not resolved. The V end lost 6 bases, the J end lost 3 bases, and 12 bases lay between the germline ends. This CDR3 is 13 amino acids long. Per germline, CDR1 MDHEN and CDR2 SYDVKM. CDR3 sequence reads: CASSLSPFYEQYF. CDR3 sequence (DNA): TGTGCCAGCAGCTTGTCCCCCTTCTACGAGCAGTACTTC.

The chain combines TRBV23-1 with TRBJ2-1; 7 positions agree with TRBD1. TRBV23-1 is recorded as an ORF, its role being uncertain. J was trimmed by 5 bases and V by 4 bases; bases with no gene match: 8. This CDR3 comprises 15 residues. Here the CDR3 reads CASSPWDRGDNEQFF. Written as DNA, the CDR3 is TGCGCCAGCAGTCCGTGGGACAGAGGGGACAATGAGCAGTTCTTC.

This clone is a singleton in its sample. The V and J genes are TRBV7-9 and TRBJ2-3, with D tentatively TRBD2 (6 bases). The germline V gene has CDR1 SEHNR and CDR2 FQNEAQ (reference sequence). This CDR3 comprises 15 residues. V was trimmed by 3 bases and J by 2 bases, leaving 12 bases between them. The CDR3 loop reads CASSLTGGNTDTQYF. The CDR3 bases are TGTGCCAGCAGCTTGACCGGGGGAAACACAGATACGCAGTATTTT.

A single count supports this clone. This sequence joins TRBV27 and TRBJ1-3, with 7 positions matching TRBD1. The CDR3 spans 15 residues. Unmatched junction bases numbered 8, after V lost 5 bases and J lost 4 bases. Germline lookup yields CDR1 MNHEY and CDR2 SMNVEV (reference sequence). In DNA, the CDR3 is TGTGCCAGCAGTCGGACAGGTGATCCAGGAAACACCATATATTTT. Translation: CASSRTGDPGNTIYF.

V is TRBV19 and J is TRBJ1-2; D might be TRBD1 (6 bases). The V gene's germline CDR1 is LNHDA and CDR2 SQIVND (reference sequence). The length of the CDR3 is 14 residues. Trimming pared 9 bases from V and 2 bases from J, leaving 16 bases between. CDR3 in DNA: TGTGCCAGCTCCTCATTAACAGGGAACTATGGCTACACCTTC. Translated, it gives CASSSLTGNYGYTF.

V usage is TRBV5-1 and J usage is TRBJ2-1, with TRBD2 matching over 8 bases. CDR3 length: 15 amino acids. The V and J ends lost 4 bases and 1 base, in that order; junction bases with no gene match: 4. Germline V lookup: CDR1 SGHRS, CDR2 YFSETQ. This CDR3 reads CASSTVAGSYNEQFF. DNA for the CDR3: TGCGCCAGCAGCACTGTAGCGGGATCCTACAATGAGCAGTTCTTC. Looking up the rest from reference TRBV5-1 and TRBJ2-1 gives the full variable domain: KAGVTQTPRYLIKTRGQQVTLSCSPISGHRSVSWYQQTPGQGLQFLFEYFSETQRNKGNFPGRFSGRQFSNSRSEMNVSTLELGDSALYLCASSTVAGSYNEQFFGPGTRLTVL.

Many counts were recorded for this clone. The chain employs TRBV7-9 and TRBJ1-2; unclear D gene. The CDR3 has 13 amino acids. Germline V gene sequence: CDR1 SEHNR, CDR2 FQNEAQ (reference sequence). V gave up 3 bases and J gave up 1 base, with 6 bases separating them. The CDR3 DNA reads as TGTGCCAGCAGCTTCGGGGTTAACTATGGCTACACCTTC. Its translation is CASSFGVNYGYTF.

The rearrangement links TRBV28 to TRBJ1-5; TRBD1 aligns across 7 bases. The CDR3 is made up of 13 amino acids. The ends lost 4 bases at V and 9 bases at J; junction bases unmatched: 6. CDR1 is MDHEN, CDR2 SYDVKM, per germline. CDR3 region: CASSSDDRAPQHF. For the CDR3, the DNA is TGTGCCAGCAGTTCAGATGACAGGGCGCCCCAGCATTTT.